One and the same sample provided the 24 T cell receptor beta chains below, sequenced in a study of CD8 T cells in ankylosing spondylitis. Each CDR3 protein is one row after TCRdb ran MiXCR on the 5' RACE reads. The sample holds about 360,000 distinct CDR3 sequences, 20% to 25% seen once. The source material was blood, either unsorted or a sorted T cell fraction (not recorded which). Receptors originate from a male donor with ankylosing spondylitis or in good health (not recorded which).

This rearrangement joins TRBV28 to TRBJ2-3; 10 bases are shared with TRBD2. The junction had 4 bases not matched to a gene; V was cut back by 1 base and J by 0 bases. Germline V CDR1 and CDR2: MDHEN, SYDVKM. The CDR3 is 17 amino acids. This CDR3 reads CASSLLLAGLSTDTQYF. The CDR3 region has the DNA TGTGCCAGCAGTTTATTACTAGCGGGACTTAGCACAGATACGCAGTATTTT.

This clonotype showed up just a few times. An end of the junction differs from the germline gene, which may be a read error. The V and J genes are TRBV7-7 and TRBJ2-1, with TRBD1 matching over 7 bases. Germline V gene lookup returns CDR1 SSHAT and CDR2 FNYEAQ (reference sequence). The CDR3 is 15 residues long. Here the CDR3 reads CASSPGQATYNEQFF. The DNA of the CDR3 is TGTGCTAGCAGCCCAGGACAGGCTACCTACAATGAGCAGTTCTTC.

The rearrangement links TRBV2 to TRBJ1-5, with 11 bases that match TRBD1. Trimming took 6 bases from V and 7 from J; bases not matched to a gene: 2. Looked up from germline, CDR1 is SNHLY and CDR2 is FYNNEI. This CDR3 contains 13 residues. The CDR3 is CASRGQGVQPQHF. The CDR3, as DNA: TGTGCCAGCAGGGGACAGGGGGTACAGCCCCAGCATTTT.

The chain links TRBV28 to TRBJ2-7, with D unclear. With 6 bases removed from V and 0 bases from J, the gap between germline ends came to 9 bases. Germline V gene lookup returns CDR1 MDHEN and CDR2 SYDVKM. This CDR3 region has 13 residues. Written as DNA, the CDR3 is TGTGCCAGCAGGCTCAGGTCCTCCTACGAGCAGTACTTC. Translated: CASRLRSSYEQYF.

The CDR3, as DNA: TGCAGTGCCGAGCAGCGGTTGGGCAATCAGCCCCAGCATTTT. Amino acids: CSAEQRLGNQPQHF. The genes are TRBV20-1 and TRBJ1-5, with D unresolved. Trimming removed 6 bases from V and 2 bases from J, with 14 bases in between. Per the germline V gene, CDR1 is DFQATT and CDR2 is SNEGSKA (reference sequence). CDR3 length: 14 residues.

The rearrangement uses TRBV16 and TRBJ2-7; a possible D gene is TRBD2 (5 bases). The CDR3 totals 15 residues. Germline assignment: CDR1 KGHSY and CDR2 FQNENV. The V end was cut by 3 bases, the J end by 5 bases, with 17 bases between. The CDR3 here is CASSHSSRGSNEQYF. For the CDR3, the DNA is TGTGCCAGCAGCCATTCTTCCCGGGGTAGCAACGAGCAGTACTTC.

This clonotype was detected only a few times. The rearrangement joins TRBV11-2 to TRBJ2-7; D is tentatively TRBD1 or TRBD2 (6 bases each). CDR1 and CDR2 (germline): SGHAT, FQNNGV. V shed 5 bases and J shed 6 bases, with 17 bases lying between them. The CDR3 spans 14 residues. DNA of the CDR3: TGTGCCAGCAGCCCCGCTACAGGGAGGCTCGAGCAGTACTTC. As protein: CASSPATGRLEQYF.

The chain uses TRBV5-1 and TRBJ1-6; D is undetermined. From germline, CDR1 is SGHRS and CDR2 YFSETQ. The ends were cut back, 2 bases at V and 7 bases at J, with 10 bases in the middle. The CDR3 loop spans 14 amino acids. The CDR3 bases are TGCGCCAGCAGCTTAACGGAGAACAATTCACCCCTCCACTTT. Translated, it gives CASSLTENNSPLHF. Full variable domain (rest looked up from reference TRBV5-1 and TRBJ1-6): KAGVTQTPRYLIKTRGQQVTLSCSPISGHRSVSWYQQTPGQGLQFLFEYFSETQRNKGNFPGRFSGRQFSNSRSEMNVSTLELGDSALYLCASSLTENNSPLHFGNGTRLTVT.

The J gene is TRBJ1-2, the V gene TRBV9; D uncertain. Trimming shortened V by 3 bases and J by 4 bases, and 10 bases separated the two germline ends. CDR3 size: 13 residues. Per germline, CDR1 SGDLS and CDR2 YYNGEE. As DNA, the CDR3 is TGTGCCAGCAGCGAAGGGATTACCTATGGCTACACCTTC. Residues: CASSEGITYGYTF.

This clonotype has more than one count but fewer than ten. The chain links TRBV12-3 or TRBV12-4 to TRBJ1-2, with D unresolved. CDR3 size: 13 residues. V shed 4 bases and J shed 2 bases, with 8 bases lying between them. CDR3 nucleotides: TGTGCCAGCAGTTCCGGGATCAACTATGGCTACACCTTC. Protein sequence: CASSSGINYGYTF.

This clonotype was observed a few times. The gene calls are TRBV12-3 or TRBV12-4 and TRBJ2-7, with 7 bases identical to TRBD1. Trimming at V came to 5 bases and at J to 6 bases, leaving 4 bases not matched to a gene. The CDR3 has 12 residues. Here the CDR3 reads CASSEQGSEQYF. The CDR3 DNA follows: TGTGCCAGCAGTGAACAGGGGTCCGAGCAGTACTTC.

Ten or more counts support this clonotype. CDR3 coding DNA: TGTGCCAGCAGCCCCATCAGGAGCTCCTACGAGCAGTACTTC. It codes for CASSPIRSSYEQYF. The rearrangement uses TRBV12-3 or TRBV12-4 and TRBJ2-7; D unresolved. CDR3 size: 14 residues. V was cut by 6 bases and J by 0 bases, with 12 bases left in between.

The gene calls are TRBV7-9 and TRBJ1-1; D call uncertain. V was pared by 1 base and J by 3 bases, with 18 bases between. The V gene's germline CDR1 is SEHNR and CDR2 FQNEAQ (reference sequence). There are 17 residues in the CDR3. CDR3 amino acids: CASSLVGLATQDTEAFF. CDR3 DNA sequence: TGTGCCAGCAGCTTAGTAGGGCTCGCGACCCAGGACACTGAAGCTTTCTTT.

The chain combines TRBV6-2 or TRBV6-3 with TRBJ2-1; no firm D call. V dropped 2 bases and J dropped 0 bases, with 11 bases sitting between them. Per the germline V gene, CDR1 is MNHEY and CDR2 is SVGEGT. The CDR3 length is 16 residues. The CDR3 protein is CASSYGQERSYNEQFF. The CDR3 DNA is TGTGCCAGCAGTTACGGGCAGGAACGCTCCTACAATGAGCAGTTCTTC.

J is TRBJ2-2 and V is TRBV25-1; D is ambiguous. The CDR3 loop spans 12 amino acids. Germline lookup yields CDR1 MGHDK and CDR2 SYGVNS. The V end lost 7 bases, the J end lost 3 bases, and 6 bases lay between the germline ends. The CDR3 spells CASMVYTGELFF. CDR3 nucleotide sequence: TGTGCCAGCATGGTCTACACCGGGGAGCTGTTTTTT. The full variable domain, its missing parts supplied by reference TRBV25-1 and TRBJ2-2, is EADIYQTPRYLVIGTGKKITLECSQTMGHDKMYWYQQDPGMELHLIHYSYGVNSTEKGDLSSESTVSRIRTEHFPLTLESARPSHTSQYLCASMVYTGELFFGEGSRLTVL.

In its sample, this clonotype was seen a few times. The V and J genes are TRBV20-1 and TRBJ2-1; TRBD2 aligns across 7 bases. The CDR3 consists of 16 residues. The J segment lost 7 bases and the V segment lost 6 bases, leaving 18 bases of the junction unmatched. Germline assignment: CDR1 DFQATT and CDR2 SNEGSKA (reference sequence). CDR3 DNA: TGCAGTGCCCCCATCCTGGGGGAGGGATTCGAAAATGAGCAGTTCTTC. Amino acids: CSAPILGEGFENEQFF.

The genes are TRBV12-3 or TRBV12-4 and TRBJ2-3; tentatively, D is TRBD2 (6 bases). Trimming took 2 bases from V and 0 from J, leaving 18 bases between them. This CDR3 has 18 amino acids. CDR3 nucleotide sequence: TGTGCCAGCAGTTTAATGGGGACTCCCCATTCTAGCACAGATACGCAGTATTTT. Its protein product is CASSLMGTPHSSTDTQYF.

In this sample, this clonotype turned up a few times. The V call is TRBV11-2, the J call TRBJ2-3; D ambiguous. V lost 2 bases to trimming and J lost 5 bases, with 11 bases between them. CDR1 is SGHAT, CDR2 FQNNGV, per germline. CDR3 length: 14 amino acids. CDR3 loop: CASSLPDFGDTQYF. CDR3 coding DNA: TGTGCCAGCAGCTTACCGGATTTTGGAGATACGCAGTATTTT.

Only a few counts were recorded for this clonotype. The rearrangement links TRBV12-3 or TRBV12-4 to TRBJ1-1; D not resolved. V dropped 4 bases and J dropped 1 base, with 10 bases sitting between them. The CDR3 sequence is 14 residues long. CDR3 protein: CASSYDGGNTEAFF. CDR3 bases: TGTGCCAGCAGTTACGACGGCGGGAACACTGAAGCTTTCTTT.

V and J are TRBV7-9 and TRBJ1-2; D remains unclear. The CDR3 spans 10 residues. V dropped 2 bases and J dropped 12 bases, with 7 bases sitting between them. Looked up from germline, CDR1 is SEHNR and CDR2 is FQNEAQ (reference sequence). The CDR3 spells CASSLSGNTF. As DNA, the CDR3 is TGTGCCAGCAGCTTATCCGGGAACACCTTC. Together with reference TRBV7-9 and TRBJ1-2, the CDR3 gives the full variable domain: DTGVSQNPRHKITKRGQNVTFRCDPISEHNRLYWYRQTLGQGPEFLTYFQNEAQLEKSRLLSDRFSAERPKGSFSTLEIQRTEQGDSAMYLCASSLSGNTFGSGTRLTVV.

This clonotype was seen more than once but under ten times. The chain links TRBV20-1 to TRBJ2-7, with a weak D call TRBD1 (6 bases). This CDR3 spans 15 amino acids. The V gene's germline CDR1 is DFQATT and CDR2 SNEGSKA (reference sequence). V was cut by 1 base and J by 3 bases, with 16 bases left in between. Here the CDR3 DNA reads TGCAGTGCTAGAGGGGCCAAGGACAGAAACTACGAGCAGTACTTC. This sequence encodes CSARGAKDRNYEQYF.

In its sample, this clonotype was seen a few times. The chain couples TRBV12-3 or TRBV12-4 to TRBJ2-3, with D perhaps matching TRBD2 (6 bases). Trimming stripped 9 bases from V and 0 bases from J, with 13 bases between. The CDR3 runs 14 residues. CDR3 amino acids: CASQGTLSTDTQYF. CDR3 coding DNA: TGTGCCAGTCAAGGGACTCTAAGCACAGATACGCAGTATTTT.

This clonotype was seen only a few times. The CDR3, as DNA: TGTGCCAGCAGCTCCGGGACAGCTTCAGTAGCTTTCTTT. Residues: CASSSGTASVAFF. The V and J genes are TRBV9 and TRBJ1-1; 7 bases map to TRBD1. This CDR3 is 13 amino acids long. In germline, CDR1 is SGDLS, CDR2 YYNGEE. The junction had 10 bases not matched to a gene; V was cut back by 4 bases and J by 10 bases.

This clonotype appeared many times. This sequence joins TRBV7-3 and TRBJ2-1, with TRBD1 matching over 9 bases. There are 14 residues in the CDR3. Germline V gene lookup returns CDR1 SGHTA and CDR2 FQGTGA. V shed 5 bases, J shed 5 bases, and the junction held 4 bases outside the gene matches. CDR3 sequence reads: CASSLGTGNNEQFF. The CDR3, as DNA: TGTGCCAGCAGCCTAGGGACAGGGAACAATGAGCAGTTCTTC.